Below, one T cell receptor beta chain is given with its context. The data stem from a study of monozygotic twins with inflammatory bowel disease. TCRdb reprocessed the 5' RACE reads, keeping one entry per CDR3 protein, no DNA. The sample has approximately 330,000 distinct CDR3 sequences; the top ten hold 2% to 2.5%. Sequencing was performed on blood. This receptor was taken from a human donor with ulcerative colitis or Crohn's disease, or a healthy co-twin of an affected twin (not recorded which).

CDR3 residues: CASRTGTFNTGELFF. V and J are TRBV28 and TRBJ2-2; the TCRdb call, TRBD2, lacks DNA for checking. The length of the CDR3 is 15 residues. Per germline, CDR1 MDHEN and CDR2 SYDVKM.